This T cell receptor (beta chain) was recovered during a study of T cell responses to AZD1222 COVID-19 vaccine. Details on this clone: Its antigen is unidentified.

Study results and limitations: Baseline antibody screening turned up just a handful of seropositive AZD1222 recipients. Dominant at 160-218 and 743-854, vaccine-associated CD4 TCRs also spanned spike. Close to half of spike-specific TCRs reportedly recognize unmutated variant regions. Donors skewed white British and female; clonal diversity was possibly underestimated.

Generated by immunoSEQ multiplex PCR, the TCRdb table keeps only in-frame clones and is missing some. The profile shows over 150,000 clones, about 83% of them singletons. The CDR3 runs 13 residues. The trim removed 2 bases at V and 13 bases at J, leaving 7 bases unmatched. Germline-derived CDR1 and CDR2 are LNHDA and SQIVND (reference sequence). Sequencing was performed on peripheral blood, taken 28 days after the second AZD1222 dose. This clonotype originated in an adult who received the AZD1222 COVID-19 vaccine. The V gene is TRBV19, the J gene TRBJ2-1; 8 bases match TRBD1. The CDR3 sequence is CASSITGGGIQFF. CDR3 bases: TGTGCCAGTAGTATAACAGGGGGTGGTATCCAGTTCTTC.